This T cell receptor (beta chain) was recovered during a study of OX40 agonist ivuxolimab in advanced cancers. Study-level information: Dose-escalation patients' cancers were hepatocellular carcinoma, melanoma, renal cell or head and neck cancer. Participants, around 80% male, averaged about 56 years of age, ranging from about 20 to 79.

V was trimmed by 5 bases and J by 5 bases, leaving 15 bases between them. The CDR3 contains 14 residues. Per germline, CDR1 SEHNR and CDR2 FQNEAQ (reference sequence). The method was immunoSEQ multiplex PCR; TCRdb's version includes in-frame clones alone and lacks a portion of them. The sample shows 99,000 or so clones, about 91% of them seen only once. Sequenced here: CD4+ or CD8+ T cells sorted from blood, sampled in a trial of the OX40 agonist ivuxolimab. The source is an adult with an advanced solid tumor such as melanoma, head and neck, liver or kidney cancer. The chain employs TRBV7-9 and TRBJ1-1; D gene ambiguous. DNA for the CDR3: TGTGCCAGCAGCCTACTCCTCGTCGGGACTGAAGCTTTCTTT. Its protein is CASSLLLVGTEAFF.